Below are 20 T cell receptor beta chains sequenced from a single sample in a study of T cell responses to AZD1222 COVID-19 vaccine. Clones were read by immunoSEQ multiplex PCR, and TCRdb kept only the in-frame ones, dropping some. The sample has some 170,000 clones; approximately 95% are singletons. Material: peripheral blood, obtained 28 days after the second dose of the MenACWY control vaccine. Receptors originate from an adult who received the MenACWY meningococcal vaccine as a control.

This clone was counted a few times. The V and J genes are TRBV28 and TRBJ2-5, with 7 bases that match TRBD1. Trimming at V came to 1 base and at J to 5 bases, leaving 10 bases not matched to a gene. Germline V lookup: CDR1 MDHEN, CDR2 SYDVKM. The CDR3 contains 16 residues. The CDR3 loop is CASSLSDREDWETQYF. CDR3 bases: TGTGCCAGCAGTTTATCAGACAGGGAAGACTGGGAGACCCAGTACTTC.

The J gene is TRBJ2-3, the V gene TRBV29-1; the D call may be TRBD1 or TRBD2 (7 bases each). Germline CDR1 SQVTM, CDR2 ANQGSEA. The CDR3 length is 13 residues. In DNA form, the CDR3 reads TGCATAGTGCAGGGGGAGGGAACAGATACGCAGTATTTT. This translates into CIVQGEGTDTQYF.

Remarks on this clone: Its ends do not fully match the called genes, so a read error is possible. CDR3 region: CASCLRGGGGYTF. The CDR3 nucleotides are TGTGCCAGCTGTTTGAGGGGAGGGGGTGGCTACACCTTC. The chain employs TRBV12-3 or TRBV12-4 and TRBJ1-2; TRBD1 might be the D (6 bases). The CDR3 totals 13 residues.

This rearrangement joins TRBV28 to TRBJ1-6, with D perhaps matching TRBD1 (5 bases). The CDR3 covers 14 residues. Trimming pared 4 bases from V and 10 bases from J, leaving 14 bases between. Germline CDR1 reads MDHEN; CDR2 reads SYDVKM. The CDR3 region is CASSSLRGYSPLHF. CDR3 in DNA: TGTGCCAGCAGTTCCTTGCGGGGGTACTCACCCCTCCACTTT.

The chain is built from TRBV5-1 and TRBJ1-1; 9 positions agree with TRBD1. Germline loops: CDR1 SGHRS, CDR2 YFSETQ. The CDR3 extends over 17 amino acids. V lost 0 bases and J lost 3; bases outside the gene matches: 9. The CDR3 nucleotides read TGCGCCAGCAGCTTGGAAAGGACAGGGGTAAGGCACACTGAAGCTTTCTTT. Its translation: CASSLERTGVRHTEAFF. Full variable domain (rest looked up from reference TRBV5-1 and TRBJ1-1): KAGVTQTPRYLIKTRGQQVTLSCSPISGHRSVSWYQQTPGQGLQFLFEYFSETQRNKGNFPGRFSGRQFSNSRSEMNVSTLELGDSALYLCASSLERTGVRHTEAFFGQGTRLTVV.

This clone is a singleton in its sample. The junction and the germline gene differ at one end; a read error may be behind it. This chain connects TRBV30 to TRBJ1-5; no reliable D call. Germline V gene lookup returns CDR1 GTSNPN and CDR2 SVGIG (reference sequence). The CDR3 is 13 residues long. CDR3 bases: TGTGCCTGGAGTATTGGAAGCAATCAGCCCCAGCGTTTT. Translating gives CAWSIGSNQPQRF.

This chain links TRBV9 with TRBJ1-5; D unresolved. V was trimmed by 4 bases and J by 3 bases, leaving 8 bases between them. Looked up from germline, CDR1 is SGDLS and CDR2 is YYNGEE. The CDR3 runs to 13 residues. This CDR3 is CASSLDLNQPQHF. Written as DNA, the CDR3 is TGTGCCAGCAGCTTAGATCTCAATCAGCCCCAGCATTTT. Based on the CDR3 plus reference TRBV9 and TRBJ1-5, the full variable domain is DSGVTQTPKHLITATGQRVTLRCSPRSGDLSVYWYQQSLDQGLQFLIQYYNGEERAKGNILERFSAQQFPDLHSELNLSSLELGDSALYFCASSLDLNQPQHFGDGTRLSIL.

The chain links TRBV29-1 to TRBJ1-1, with unresolved D. The CDR3 totals 10 residues. CDR1 is SQVTM, CDR2 ANQGSEA, per germline. V dropped 4 bases and J dropped 2 bases, with 2 bases sitting between them. CDR3: CSVGNTEAFF. CDR3 nucleotides: TGCAGCGTTGGAAACACTGAAGCTTTCTTT.

The chain couples TRBV6-5 to TRBJ1-1, with D hard to call. The CDR3 covers 14 residues. Germline loops: CDR1 MNHEY, CDR2 SVGAGI. V was pared by 5 bases and J by 3 bases, with 13 bases between. The CDR3 loop is CASSTGLLYTEAFF. The CDR3 DNA reads TGTGCCAGCAGTACGGGCCTTCTATACACTGAAGCTTTCTTT.

The chain joins TRBV3-1 (or the pseudogene TRBV3-2) to TRBJ2-6, with 7 nucleotides matching TRBD2. V dropped 2 bases and J dropped 0; count of bases not matched to a gene: 10. CDR3 length: 19 amino acids. The V gene's germline CDR1 is LGHDT and CDR2 YNNKEL (reference sequence). This CDR3 is CASSQIPTRGSSGANVLTF. The DNA for the CDR3 is TGTGCCAGCAGCCAAATTCCCACGCGGGGGAGCTCTGGGGCCAACGTCCTGACTTTC.

This chain links TRBV6-5 with TRBJ1-5, with 9 bases fitting TRBD1. Germline V gene lookup returns CDR1 MNHEY and CDR2 SVGAGI. V was clipped by 6 bases and J by 4 bases; unmatched bases: 4. The CDR3 is made up of 14 amino acids. The CDR3 region has the DNA TGTGCCAGCAGGACAGGACAGGGGAATCAGCCCCAGCATTTT. Translating it yields CASRTGQGNQPQHF.

The chain carries TRBV7-9 and TRBJ1-1; D is possibly TRBD1 (5 bases). Looked up from germline, CDR1 is SEHNR and CDR2 is FQNEAQ (reference sequence). Trimming stripped 2 bases from V and 1 base from J, with 11 bases between. This CDR3 region has 15 residues. The CDR3 reads CASSLQGLRNTEAFF. CDR3 nucleotide sequence: TGTGCCAGCAGCTTACAGGGATTGCGGAACACTGAAGCTTTCTTT.

The V and J genes are TRBV28 and TRBJ1-2, with D hard to call. The CDR3 is 13 residues long. Germline-derived CDR1 and CDR2 are MDHEN and SYDVKM. Trimming took 4 bases from V and 6 from J, leaving 12 bases between them. The CDR3: CASSSGRWDGYTF. In nucleotides, the CDR3 is TGTGCCAGCAGTTCCGGGAGATGGGATGGCTACACCTTC.

The J gene is TRBJ2-2, the V gene TRBV2, with a tentative D call TRBD1 (6 bases). V lost 10 bases and J lost 7, with 13 bases in between. This CDR3 is 12 amino acids long. Germline lookup yields CDR1 SNHLY and CDR2 FYNNEI. The CDR3: CATQGNGGELFF. CDR3 DNA: TGTGCCACACAGGGTAACGGCGGGGAGCTGTTTTTT.

With respect to this clone: This specimen includes other DNA sequences encoding the same CDR3. This chain joins TRBV12-3 or TRBV12-4 and TRBJ1-2, with D perhaps TRBD1 (5 bases). V lost 5 bases to trimming and J lost 3 bases, with 7 bases between them. This CDR3 is 12 amino acids long. The CDR3 spells CASSPGHYGYTF. CDR3 nucleotides: TGTGCCAGCAGTCCGGGACACTATGGCTACACCTTC.

This clone was seen more than once but under ten times. The chain joins TRBV28 to TRBJ1-6, with D maybe TRBD1 (5 bases). The CDR3 has 17 amino acids. V was pared by 3 bases and J by 7 bases, with 19 bases between. Germline V gives CDR1 MDHEN, CDR2 SYDVKM. CDR3 region: CASSLPGGEGVNSPLHF. For the CDR3, the DNA is TGTGCCAGCAGTTTGCCGGGGGGGGAGGGTGTAAATTCACCCCTCCACTTT.

This chain uses TRBV2 with TRBJ1-2; TRBD1 matches 7 bases. Germline-derived CDR1 and CDR2 are SNHLY and FYNNEI. This CDR3 contains 13 residues. Trimming at V came to 6 bases and at J to 8 bases, leaving 9 bases not matched to a gene. The CDR3 sequence is CASRQGREKGYTF. The CDR3, as DNA: TGTGCCAGCAGACAGGGGAGGGAAAAAGGCTACACCTTC.

The chain employs TRBV5-1 and TRBJ1-5; no firm D call. The CDR3 is 15 amino acids. Germline assignment: CDR1 SGHRS and CDR2 YFSETQ. V was trimmed by 0 bases and J by 6 bases, leaving 13 bases between them. The CDR3 DNA reads TGCGCCAGCAGCTTGGCACCGGGGTCAGTTCAGCCCCAGCATTTT. Its translation: CASSLAPGSVQPQHF. The complete variable domain, with remaining parts taken from reference TRBV5-1 and TRBJ1-5, reads KAGVTQTPRYLIKTRGQQVTLSCSPISGHRSVSWYQQTPGQGLQFLFEYFSETQRNKGNFPGRFSGRQFSNSRSEMNVSTLELGDSALYLCASSLAPGSVQPQHFGDGTRLSIL.

CDR3: CASSKAGADLFQETQYF. Here the CDR3 DNA reads TGCGCCAGCAGCAAAGCGGGGGCCGACCTATTCCAAGAGACCCAGTACTTC. The chain links TRBV4-3 to TRBJ2-5; TRBD2 agrees at 8 bases. Germline V gene lookup returns CDR1 LGHNA and CDR2 YSLEER. V shed 5 bases, J shed 1 base, and the junction held 12 bases outside the gene matches. This CDR3 spans 17 amino acids.

The J gene is TRBJ1-6, the V gene TRBV7-9, with 8 bases that match TRBD1. Per germline, CDR1 SEHNR and CDR2 FQNEAQ (reference sequence). V shed 3 bases, J shed 4 bases, and the junction held 2 bases outside the gene matches. The CDR3 has 15 residues. CDR3: CASSLGQAYNSPLHF. The DNA for the CDR3 is TGTGCCAGCAGCTTGGGACAGGCTTATAATTCACCCCTCCACTTT.